The 5 T cell receptor beta chains in this list originate from one sample, sequenced in a study of radiation and T cells in renal cell carcinoma (dated by TCRdb to about 2020). The time point label on this specimen signifies: baseline pretreatment blood. Per the publication, the treatment or condition label means: 15 Gy SBRT to primary tumor, nephrectomy 4 weeks later. The library was obtained by the immunoSEQ multiplex PCR assay. Drawn from immuneACCESS, this table holds only the in-frame rearrangements with V and J called that TCRdb kept. Clones are partly lost; checked studies trace under half to an unresolved V gene and leave the rest unexplained. The sample yields more than 95,000 clones; roughly four fifths were counted once. Clones ranked in the top ten supply 3% of the sample. Sequencing used blood, obtained from a patient whose treatment included radiotherapy and nephrectomy. The receptors were gathered from a woman aged 55-69 years with renal cell carcinoma.

The genes are TRBV6-6 and TRBJ1-1; D possibly corresponds to TRBD1 (6 bases). Trimming cost V 3 bases and J 1 base, with 12 bases left between them. CDR3 size: 15 residues. Germline lookup yields CDR1 MNHNY and CDR2 SVGAGI (reference sequence). The CDR3: CASSYTGQSNTEAFF. The CDR3 DNA follows: TGTGCCAGCAGTTATACCGGACAGTCGAACACTGAAGCTTTCTTT.

The chain recombines TRBV30 with TRBJ1-2; unclear D gene. The CDR3 consists of 15 residues. V dropped 3 bases and J dropped 2 bases, with 16 bases sitting between them. The germline CDR1 and CDR2 sequences are GTSNPN and SVGIG (reference sequence). The CDR3 region is CAWRARHQPNYGYTF. The DNA of the CDR3 is TGTGCCTGGAGAGCGAGGCACCAACCGAACTATGGCTACACCTTC.

The rearrangement joins TRBV11-2 to TRBJ1-1; 7 nucleotides align to TRBD1. With 2 bases clipped from V and 5 bases from J, the junction kept 5 bases outside the gene matches. Germline assignment: CDR1 SGHAT and CDR2 FQNNGV. This CDR3 is built from 14 residues. CDR3 DNA: TGTGCCAGCAGCTTAAGCCAGGGGGGGACTGAAGCTTTCTTT. Protein: CASSLSQGGTEAFF.

J is TRBJ1-2 and V is TRBV5-8, with 8 bases identical to TRBD1. Per germline, CDR1 SGHTS and CDR2 YDEGEE. The CDR3 totals 15 residues. The V and J ends lost 0 bases and 6 bases, in that order; junction bases with no gene match: 7. The CDR3 region has the DNA TGTGCCAGCAGCTTGGGACAGGGGTATGACCATGGCTACACCTTC. Its translation is CASSLGQGYDHGYTF. Using reference TRBV5-8 and TRBJ1-2 for the parts outside the CDR3, the full variable domain is EAGVTQSPTHLIKTRGQQATLRCSPISGHTSVYWYQQALGLGLQFLLWYDEGEERNRGNFPPRFSGRQFPNYSSELNVNALELEDSALYLCASSLGQGYDHGYTFGSGTRLTVV.

This sequence joins TRBV7-8 and TRBJ1-1, with D unclear. Per germline, CDR1 SGHVS and CDR2 FQNEAQ. The CDR3 has 12 amino acids. V lost 6 bases, J lost 8 bases, and 13 bases lay in between. This chain's CDR3 is CASSPHSGEAFF. CDR3 nucleotide sequence: TGTGCCAGCAGTCCTCACTCCGGGGAAGCTTTCTTT.